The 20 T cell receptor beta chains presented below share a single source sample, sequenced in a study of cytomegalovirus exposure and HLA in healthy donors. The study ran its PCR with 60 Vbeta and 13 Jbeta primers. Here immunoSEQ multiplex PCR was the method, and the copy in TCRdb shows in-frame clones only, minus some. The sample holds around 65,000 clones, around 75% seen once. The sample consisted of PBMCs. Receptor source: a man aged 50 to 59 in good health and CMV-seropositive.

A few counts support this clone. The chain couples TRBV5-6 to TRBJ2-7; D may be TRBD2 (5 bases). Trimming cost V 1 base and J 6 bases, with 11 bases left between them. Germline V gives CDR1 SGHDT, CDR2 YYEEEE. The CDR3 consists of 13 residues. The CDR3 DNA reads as TGTGCCAGCAGCTTGACTAGGGTTCGCGAGCAGTACTTC. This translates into CASSLTRVREQYF.

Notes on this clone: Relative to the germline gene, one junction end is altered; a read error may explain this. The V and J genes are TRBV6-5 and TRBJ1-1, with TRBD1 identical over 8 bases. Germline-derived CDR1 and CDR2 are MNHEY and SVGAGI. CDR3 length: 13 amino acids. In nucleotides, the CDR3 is TGTGACAGCAGCTACCTGGACAGGGACCCCTTCCTATTT. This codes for CDSSYLDRDPFLF.

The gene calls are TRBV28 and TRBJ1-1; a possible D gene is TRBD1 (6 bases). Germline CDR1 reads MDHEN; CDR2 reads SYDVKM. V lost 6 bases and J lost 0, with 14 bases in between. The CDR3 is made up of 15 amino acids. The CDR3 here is CASSSPGTLNTEAFF. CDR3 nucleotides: TGTGCCAGCAGCTCACCTGGGACATTGAACACTGAAGCTTTCTTT.

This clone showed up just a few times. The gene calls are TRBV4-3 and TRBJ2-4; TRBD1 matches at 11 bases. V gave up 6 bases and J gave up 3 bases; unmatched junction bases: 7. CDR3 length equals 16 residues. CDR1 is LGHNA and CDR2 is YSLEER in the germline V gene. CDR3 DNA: TGCGCCAGCAGGGGGGACAGGGGGTCGGACAAAAACATTCAGTACTTC. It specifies CASRGDRGSDKNIQYF.

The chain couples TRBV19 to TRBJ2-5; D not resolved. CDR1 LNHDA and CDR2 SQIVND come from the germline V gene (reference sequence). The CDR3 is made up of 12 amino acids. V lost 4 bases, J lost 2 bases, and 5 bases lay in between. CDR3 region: CASSTSQETQYF. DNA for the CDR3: TGTGCCAGTAGTACCTCTCAAGAGACCCAGTACTTC.

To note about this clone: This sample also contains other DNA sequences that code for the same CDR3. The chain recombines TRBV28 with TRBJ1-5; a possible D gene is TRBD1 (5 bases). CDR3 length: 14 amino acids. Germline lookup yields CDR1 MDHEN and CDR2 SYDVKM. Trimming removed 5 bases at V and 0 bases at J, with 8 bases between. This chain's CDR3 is CASSQGFSNQPQHF. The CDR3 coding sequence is TGTGCCAGCAGTCAGGGATTTAGCAATCAGCCCCAGCATTTT.

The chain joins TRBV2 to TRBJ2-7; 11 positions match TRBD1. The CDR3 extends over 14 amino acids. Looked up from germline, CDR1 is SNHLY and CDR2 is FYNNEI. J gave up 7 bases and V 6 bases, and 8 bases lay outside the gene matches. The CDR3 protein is CASRDGTGGLEQYF. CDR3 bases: TGTGCCAGCAGGGACGGGACAGGGGGTCTTGAGCAGTACTTC.

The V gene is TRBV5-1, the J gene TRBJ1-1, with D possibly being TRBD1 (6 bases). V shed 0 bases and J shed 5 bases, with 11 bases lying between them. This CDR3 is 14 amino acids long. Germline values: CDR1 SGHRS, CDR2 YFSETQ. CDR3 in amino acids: CASSLVGGRTEAFF. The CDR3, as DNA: TGCGCCAGCAGCTTGGTGGGGGGGCGGACTGAAGCTTTCTTT.

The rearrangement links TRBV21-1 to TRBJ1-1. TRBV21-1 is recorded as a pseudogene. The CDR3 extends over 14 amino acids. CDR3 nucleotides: TGTGCCAGCAGCAAGAACCCCCCTACGAATTTAGCTTTCTTT. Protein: CASSKNPPTNLAFF.

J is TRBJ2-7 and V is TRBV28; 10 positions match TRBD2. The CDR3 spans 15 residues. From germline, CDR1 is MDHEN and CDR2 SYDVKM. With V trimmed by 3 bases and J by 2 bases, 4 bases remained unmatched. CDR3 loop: CASSFWTSGTYEQYF. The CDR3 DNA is TGTGCCAGCAGTTTTTGGACTAGCGGAACCTACGAGCAGTACTTC.

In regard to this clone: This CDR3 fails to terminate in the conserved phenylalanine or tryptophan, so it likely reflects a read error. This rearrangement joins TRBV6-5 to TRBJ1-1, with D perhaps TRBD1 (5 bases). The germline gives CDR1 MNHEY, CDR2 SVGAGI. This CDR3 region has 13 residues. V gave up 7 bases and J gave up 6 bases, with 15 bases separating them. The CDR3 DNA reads TGTGCCAGCAAGGGAGGGTGGGGGGCTGAAGCTTTCTTG. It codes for CASKGGWGAEAFL.

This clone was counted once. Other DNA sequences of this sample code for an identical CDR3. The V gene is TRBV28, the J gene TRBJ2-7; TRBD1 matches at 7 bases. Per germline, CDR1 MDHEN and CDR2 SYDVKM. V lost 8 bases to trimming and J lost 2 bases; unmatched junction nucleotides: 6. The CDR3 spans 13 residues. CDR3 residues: CASGLGTAYEQYF. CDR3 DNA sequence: TGTGCCAGCGGGCTGGGGACAGCCTACGAGCAGTACTTC.

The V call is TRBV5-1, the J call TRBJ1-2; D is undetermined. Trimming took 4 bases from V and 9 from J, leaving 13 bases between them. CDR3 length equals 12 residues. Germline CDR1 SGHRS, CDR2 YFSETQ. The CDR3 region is CASSPPSYSYTF. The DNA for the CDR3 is TGCGCCAGCAGCCCACCGTCATACAGCTACACCTTC.

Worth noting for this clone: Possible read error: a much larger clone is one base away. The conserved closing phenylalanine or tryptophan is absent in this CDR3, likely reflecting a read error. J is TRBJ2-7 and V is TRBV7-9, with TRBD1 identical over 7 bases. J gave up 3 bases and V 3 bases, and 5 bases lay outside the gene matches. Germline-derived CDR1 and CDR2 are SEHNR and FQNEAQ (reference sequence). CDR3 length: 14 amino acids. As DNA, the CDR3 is TGTGCCAGCAGCTTTACGGGACAGAACTACGAGCAGTACTTG. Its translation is CASSFTGQNYEQYL.

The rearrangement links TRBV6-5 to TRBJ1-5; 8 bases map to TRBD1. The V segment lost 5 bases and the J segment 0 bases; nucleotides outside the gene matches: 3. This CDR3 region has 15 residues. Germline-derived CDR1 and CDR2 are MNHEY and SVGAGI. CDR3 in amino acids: CASSRQGHSNQPQHF. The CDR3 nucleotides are TGTGCCAGCAGTAGACAGGGGCATAGCAATCAGCCCCAGCATTTT.

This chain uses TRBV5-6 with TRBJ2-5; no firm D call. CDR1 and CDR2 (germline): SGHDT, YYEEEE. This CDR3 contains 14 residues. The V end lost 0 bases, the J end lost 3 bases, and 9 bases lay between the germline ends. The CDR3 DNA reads TGTGCCAGCAGCTTGGACCCAGTTAAAGAGACCCAGTACTTC. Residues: CASSLDPVKETQYF.

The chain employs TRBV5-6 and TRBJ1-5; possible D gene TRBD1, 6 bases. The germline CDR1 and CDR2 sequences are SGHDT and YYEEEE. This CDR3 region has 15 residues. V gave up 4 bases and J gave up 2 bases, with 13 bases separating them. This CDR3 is CASSQRTVRNQPQHF. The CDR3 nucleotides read TGTGCCAGCAGCCAGCGGACAGTTCGCAATCAGCCCCAGCATTTT.

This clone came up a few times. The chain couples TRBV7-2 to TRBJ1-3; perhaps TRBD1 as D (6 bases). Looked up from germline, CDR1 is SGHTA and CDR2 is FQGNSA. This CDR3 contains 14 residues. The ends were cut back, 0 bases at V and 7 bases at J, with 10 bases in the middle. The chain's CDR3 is CASSLAWGRNTIYF. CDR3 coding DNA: TGTGCCAGCAGCTTAGCTTGGGGGCGGAACACCATATATTTT.

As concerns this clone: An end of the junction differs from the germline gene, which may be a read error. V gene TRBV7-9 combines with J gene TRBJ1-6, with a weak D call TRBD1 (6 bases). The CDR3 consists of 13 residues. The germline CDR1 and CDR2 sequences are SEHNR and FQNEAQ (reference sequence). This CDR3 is CSSSSSGDSPLHF. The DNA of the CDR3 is TGTTCCAGCAGCTCGTCAGGGGATTCACCCCTCCACTTT. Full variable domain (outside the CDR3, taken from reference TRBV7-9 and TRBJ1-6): DTGVSQNPRHKITKRGQNVTFRCDPISEHNRLYWYRQTLGQGPEFLTYFQNEAQLEKSRLLSDRFSAERPKGSFSTLEIQRTEQGDSAMYLCSSSSSGDSPLHFGNGTRLTVT.

CDR3 protein: CASSLGGLNTEAFF. Here the CDR3 DNA reads TGTGCCAGCAGCTTAGGTGGCCTCAACACTGAAGCTTTCTTT. This rearrangement joins TRBV7-9 to TRBJ1-1; no reliable D call. The CDR3 extends over 14 amino acids. Trimming pared 1 base from V and 2 bases from J, leaving 8 bases between. Germline CDR1 reads SEHNR; CDR2 reads FQNEAQ (reference sequence). The variable domain in full, with the rest retrieved from reference TRBV7-9 and TRBJ1-1, is DTGVSQNPRHKITKRGQNVTFRCDPISEHNRLYWYRQTLGQGPEFLTYFQNEAQLEKSRLLSDRFSAERPKGSFSTLEIQRTEQGDSAMYLCASSLGGLNTEAFFGQGTRLTVV.